The 5 T cell receptor beta chains below all came from one sample that was sequenced in a study of blood T cell repertoires in COVID-19 (dated by TCRdb to the early 2020s). Libraries were prepared through the immunoSEQ multiplex PCR assay. Sourced from immuneACCESS, this table was stored by TCRdb with only in-frame sequences that have V and J called. A share of the clones is absent; for the studies checked, an unresolved V gene accounts for under half, and the remainder has no known explanation. Recorded for this sample are about 270,000 clones; more than 70% of them occurred a single time. Approximately 2% of the sample rests with the top ten. The specimen sequenced was PBMCs or T cells enriched from blood (not recorded which). Every receptor here comes from a woman aged 60 to 75 in a cohort exposed to, infected with or recovered from COVID-19 (not recorded which).

This rearrangement joins TRBV19 to TRBJ2-7, with a possible D match to TRBD1 (6 bases). V lost 8 bases to trimming and J lost 0 bases, with 17 bases between them. The CDR3 contains 15 residues. Germline CDR1 LNHDA, CDR2 SQIVND (reference sequence). The chain's CDR3 is CASHRRGSSSYEQYF. In DNA form, the CDR3 reads TGTGCCAGTCATAGAAGGGGGAGTTCCTCCTACGAGCAGTACTTC.

The chain couples TRBV12-3 or TRBV12-4 to TRBJ2-7; perhaps TRBD2 as D (5 bases). There are 13 residues in the CDR3. Trimming left V 3 bases short and J 2 bases short, with 8 bases between. The DNA of the CDR3 is TGTGCCAGCAGTTTGCAAGCGGCCTACGAGCAGTACTTC. Residues: CASSLQAAYEQYF.

V gene TRBV28 combines with J gene TRBJ2-7; the D is unclear. Trimming removed 8 bases from V and 0 bases from J, with 11 bases in between. From germline, CDR1 is MDHEN and CDR2 SYDVKM. CDR3 size: 13 residues. The CDR3 spells CASASLSSYEQYF. The CDR3 region has the DNA TGTGCCAGCGCGTCACTGAGCTCCTACGAGCAGTACTTC. Full variable domain (missing parts from reference TRBV28 and TRBJ2-7): DVKVTQSSRYLVKRTGEKVFLECVQDMDHENMFWYRQDPGLGLRLIYFSYDVKMKEKGDIPEGYSVSREKKERFSLILESASTNQTSMYLCASASLSSYEQYFGPGTRLTVT.

The chain combines TRBV7-2 with TRBJ2-1; D might be TRBD1 (6 bases). The CDR3 consists of 17 residues. Germline V gene data show CDR1 as SGHTA and CDR2 as FQGNSA. The germline V and J ends were trimmed by 5 bases and 8 bases, with 25 bases remaining between them. CDR3 sequence: CASSLWYRLGGHDEQFF. The CDR3 bases are TGTGCCAGCAGCCTCTGGTATAGGTTAGGGGGTCATGATGAGCAGTTCTTC.

This clone came up once. The chain couples TRBV7-9 to TRBJ1-1; D is perhaps TRBD1 (6 bases). The CDR3 totals 15 residues. V lost 5 bases to trimming and J lost 0 bases, with 13 bases between them. Germline V lookup: CDR1 SEHNR, CDR2 FQNEAQ (reference sequence). CDR3 sequence: CASSQPGQMNTEAFF. The CDR3 DNA reads TGTGCCAGCAGCCAACCGGGACAAATGAACACTGAAGCTTTCTTT. The full variable domain, completed using reference TRBV7-9 and TRBJ1-1, is DTGVSQNPRHKITKRGQNVTFRCDPISEHNRLYWYRQTLGQGPEFLTYFQNEAQLEKSRLLSDRFSAERPKGSFSTLEIQRTEQGDSAMYLCASSQPGQMNTEAFFGQGTRLTVV.